This TCR beta chain was profiled in a study of blood T cell repertoires in COVID-19. Germline CDR1 reads SNHLY; CDR2 reads FYNNEI. The CDR3 totals 16 residues. The J segment lost 5 bases and the V segment lost 5 bases, leaving 12 bases of the junction unmatched. Method: immunoSEQ multiplex PCR; TCRdb's copy keeps in-frame clones and lacks some. The sample holds about 270,000 clones, 82% seen once. J is TRBJ2-1 and V is TRBV2; 7 nucleotides align to TRBD2. Sequencing was performed on peripheral blood. This TCR derives from a woman under 30 with acute or convalescent COVID-19. The CDR3 DNA is TGTGCCAGCAGTACCCCCGGGAGGAGATCTCACAATGAGCAGTTCTTC. This gives the protein CASSTPGRRSHNEQFF.